Reported below is one T cell receptor (beta chain). The antigen remains unidentified. This record belongs to a study of chemoradiotherapy in HPV16-positive cancers. On the study more broadly: Candidate HPV-specific T-cell clones and common TCR motifs came from functional assays in two HPV16-positive patients.

Over chemoradiotherapy, repertoires were sampled more than once. Sequencing was performed with immunoSEQ multiplex PCR; in TCRdb, only in-frame clones are kept and a portion is missing. The sample has around 970 clones; approximately 90% are singletons. General observations from the study: During treatment, candidate HPV-specific clones and E7-related motifs expanded in tumor.

The germline CDR1 and CDR2 sequences are LNHDA and SQIVND (reference sequence). V was trimmed by 7 bases and J by 0 bases, leaving 13 bases between them. The CDR3 has 14 residues. The clonotype was recovered from a human donor with HPV-associated anogenital cancer. This chain joins TRBV19 and TRBJ2-7; perhaps TRBD1 as D (5 bases). The material sequenced was tumor tissue, taken from a patient who underwent chemoradiotherapy. CDR3 protein: CASKDTLGSYEQYF. CDR3 coding DNA: TGTGCCAGTAAGGACACCCTAGGCTCCTACGAGCAGTACTTC. The variable domain in full, completed from reference TRBV19 and TRBJ2-7, reads DGGITQSPKYLFRKEGQNVTLSCEQNLNHDAMYWYRQDPGQGLRLIYYSQIVNDFQKGDIAEGYSVSREKKESFPLTVTSAQKNPTAFYLCASKDTLGSYEQYFGPGTRLTVT.